The 4 T cell receptor beta chains presented below share a single source sample, sequenced in a study of blood T cell repertoires in COVID-19. Data came from immunoSEQ multiplex PCR; TCRdb stores just in-frame clones and leaves some out. The sample consists of around 180,000 clones, approximately 83% of them appearing once. Sequencing was carried out using peripheral blood. The receptors stem from a man aged 60 to 75 with acute or convalescent COVID-19.

The chain carries TRBV6-1 and TRBJ2-2, with 13 bases that match TRBD2. Trimming took 4 bases from V and 5 from J; bases not matched to a gene: 4. The germline V gene encodes CDR1 MNHNS and CDR2 SASEGT. The CDR3 contains 16 residues. CDR3 loop: CASSGRLAGGTGELFF. The CDR3 DNA sequence: TGTGCCAGCAGTGGCCGACTAGCGGGAGGAACCGGGGAGCTGTTTTTT.

The chain carries TRBV7-3 and TRBJ2-5; perhaps TRBD2 as D (6 bases). This CDR3 contains 14 residues. Trimming left V 2 bases short and J 7 bases short, with 14 bases between. Germline V gene data show CDR1 as SGHTA and CDR2 as FQGTGA. CDR3 in DNA: TGTGCCAGCAGCTTAGAAACATCCGGGGGGACCCAGTACTTC. This sequence encodes CASSLETSGGTQYF. Combining the CDR3 with reference TRBV7-3 and TRBJ2-5 gives the whole variable domain GAGVSQTPSNKVTEKGKYVELRCDPISGHTALYWYRQSLGQGPEFLIYFQGTGAADDSGLPNDRFFAVRPEGSVSTLKIQRTERGDSAVYLCASSLETSGGTQYFGPGTRLLVL.

The chain joins TRBV9 to TRBJ1-4; D not certain. Germline V gene lookup returns CDR1 SGDLS and CDR2 YYNGEE. Between the trimmed V and J ends, which lost 3 bases and 7 bases, there was a span of 16 bases. The CDR3 is made up of 15 amino acids. The CDR3 DNA reads TGTGCCAGCAGCGGGTCTCATTGGGGAGGTGAAAAACTGTTTTTT. Its protein product is CASSGSHWGGEKLFF.

This chain uses TRBV7-3 with TRBJ1-1, with 9 nucleotides matching TRBD1. The length of the CDR3 is 13 residues. Germline V gives CDR1 SGHTA, CDR2 FQGTGA. With 4 bases clipped from V and 7 bases from J, the junction kept 4 bases outside the gene matches. CDR3 bases: TGTGCCAGCAGCTCGGGACAGGGTGTTGAAGCTTTCTTT. Translated, it gives CASSSGQGVEAFF.